Listed below are T cell receptor beta chains from one sample, sequenced in a study of blood T cell repertoires in COVID-19. Libraries were prepared by immunoSEQ multiplex PCR; TCRdb keeps only in-frame clonotypes and omits some of them. The sample yields 200,000 to 250,000 clones, around 85% seen once. Sequenced sample: peripheral blood. These receptors were taken from a woman in her sixties with active or convalescent COVID-19. Each CDR3 is given with its conserved first and last residue. Each record gives: clone size, D gene, V gene, J gene, CDR3 DNA, CDR3 protein. D genes are given only for firm matches. For some rows the clone size is stated as once, few or many, or as a class when expanded; others skip it.

clone_size: .; d_call: .; v_call: TRBV29-1; j_call: TRBJ1-1; cdr3_nt: TGCAGCGCCGAAACCGAGGTGGGCACTGAAGCTTTCTTT; cdr3_aa: CSAETEVGTEAFF
clone_size: .; d_call: TRBD1; v_call: TRBV5-4; j_call: TRBJ2-6; cdr3_nt: TGTGCCAGCAGCTTGGGACAGGGCCCGCAGGGGGCCAACGTCCTGACTTTC; cdr3_aa: CASSLGQGPQGANVLTF
clone_size: .; d_call: TRBD1; v_call: TRBV6-5; j_call: TRBJ1-1; cdr3_nt: TGTGCCAGCAGTTTTCGCAACCTGGGACAGGGCCAAGCTTTCTTT; cdr3_aa: CASSFRNLGQGQAFF
clone_size: .; d_call: .; v_call: TRBV29-1; j_call: TRBJ2-5; cdr3_nt: TGCAGCGTTGAAGAGGGGCAGCGTGGGGCCCAGTACTTC; cdr3_aa: CSVEEGQRGAQYF
clone_size: .; d_call: TRBD2; v_call: TRBV9; j_call: TRBJ2-1; cdr3_nt: TGTGCCAGCAGCGTAGTTCTAGCGGGAGGGCCCCTTGAGCAGTTCTTC; cdr3_aa: CASSVVLAGGPLEQFF
clone_size: .; d_call: .; v_call: TRBV11-1; j_call: TRBJ2-5; cdr3_nt: TGTGCCAGCAGCTTAGTACACAGTTCACAGACCCAGTACTTC; cdr3_aa: CASSLVHSSQTQYF
clone_size: .; d_call: TRBD2; v_call: TRBV9; j_call: TRBJ2-1; cdr3_nt: TGTGCCAGCAGCCCCTGGGTAGCGGGAGGTATTAATGAGCAGTTCTTC; cdr3_aa: CASSPWVAGGINEQFF
clone_size: .; d_call: .; v_call: TRBV29-1; j_call: TRBJ1-2; cdr3_nt: TGCAGCGTTGAAGGAGAGTCGACAGTTTTTGACTACACCTTC; cdr3_aa: CSVEGESTVFDYTF
clone_size: .; d_call: TRBD1; v_call: TRBV24-1; j_call: TRBJ2-5; cdr3_nt: TGTGCCACCAGCCCCACAGGGGGCGGTGGGTCGGGAGAGACCCAGTACTTC; cdr3_aa: CATSPTGGGGSGETQYF
clone_size: .; d_call: TRBD2; v_call: TRBV3-1/TRBV3-2; j_call: TRBJ2-5; cdr3_nt: TGTGCCAGCAGCCTGGGAATCTCGGGAGGCGAGACCCAGTACTTC; cdr3_aa: CASSLGISGGETQYF
clone_size: .; d_call: .; v_call: TRBV4-1; j_call: TRBJ2-5; cdr3_nt: TGCGCCAGCAGCCAGCGGGACGATCAAGAGACCCAGTACTTC; cdr3_aa: CASSQRDDQETQYF
clone_size: .; d_call: .; v_call: TRBV5-6; j_call: TRBJ1-6; cdr3_nt: TGTGCCAGCAGCTTGGCAGGGATCTATAATTCACCCCTCCACTTT; cdr3_aa: CASSLAGIYNSPLHF
clone_size: .; d_call: .; v_call: TRBV10-3; j_call: TRBJ2-3; cdr3_nt: TGTGCCATCAGTGAGTCCGAGGCAGCCTGGGATACGCAGTATTTT; cdr3_aa: CAISESEAAWDTQYF
clone_size: .; d_call: TRBD1; v_call: TRBV9; j_call: TRBJ2-1; cdr3_nt: TGTGCCAGCAGCGTTCTCCCGGGACAGGGGATCGACAATGAGCAGTTCTTC; cdr3_aa: CASSVLPGQGIDNEQFF
clone_size: .; d_call: .; v_call: TRBV7-8; j_call: TRBJ1-2; cdr3_nt: TGTGCCAGCTCTTGGGGAGGGGGAGACTATGGCTACACCTTC; cdr3_aa: CASSWGGGDYGYTF
clone_size: .; d_call: TRBD1; v_call: TRBV11-1; j_call: TRBJ1-3; cdr3_nt: TGTGCCAGCAGCTGGGACAGGGGCCGCTCTGGAAACACCATATATTTT; cdr3_aa: CASSWDRGRSGNTIYF
clone_size: .; d_call: TRBD2; v_call: TRBV7-8; j_call: TRBJ2-7; cdr3_nt: TGTGCCAGCAGCCTCCGACTAGCGGGAGGAAACTACGAGCAGTACTTC; cdr3_aa: CASSLRLAGGNYEQYF
clone_size: few; d_call: TRBD2; v_call: TRBV2; j_call: TRBJ2-2; cdr3_nt: TGTGCCAGCAGGGCTAGCGGGAGGATGGGCGGGGAGCTGTTTTTT; cdr3_aa: CASRASGRMGGELFF
clone_size: .; d_call: TRBD1; v_call: TRBV5-4; j_call: TRBJ2-3; cdr3_nt: TGTGCCAGCAGCCGGGACAGGGGATTCACAGATACGCAGTATTTT; cdr3_aa: CASSRDRGFTDTQYF
clone_size: .; d_call: .; v_call: TRBV6-6; j_call: TRBJ1-2; cdr3_nt: TGTGCCAGCACCGCAACTTATGGCTACACCTTC; cdr3_aa: CASTATYGYTF
clone_size: .; d_call: TRBD1; v_call: TRBV7-9; j_call: TRBJ2-7; cdr3_nt: TGTGCCAGCAGCCACAGGGGAGATCGATACGAGCAGTACTTC; cdr3_aa: CASSHRGDRYEQYF
clone_size: .; d_call: .; v_call: TRBV10-3; j_call: TRBJ1-3; cdr3_nt: TGTGCCATCAGTGAGTTTTATACAGAGTCTGGAAACACCATATATTTT; cdr3_aa: CAISEFYTESGNTIYF
clone_size: .; d_call: TRBD1; v_call: TRBV5-6; j_call: TRBJ2-5; cdr3_nt: TGTGCCAGCAGCTTGGTGGGGACAGGGGGCGGTGAGACCCAGTACTTC; cdr3_aa: CASSLVGTGGGETQYF
clone_size: .; d_call: .; v_call: TRBV28; j_call: TRBJ2-2; cdr3_nt: TGTGCCAGCAGTTTACCAGGGCTCCACACCGGGGAGCTGTTTTTT; cdr3_aa: CASSLPGLHTGELFF
clone_size: .; d_call: .; v_call: TRBV27; j_call: TRBJ2-5; cdr3_nt: TGTGCCAGCAGTTCCCTCCAAGAGACCCAGTACTTC; cdr3_aa: CASSSLQETQYF
clone_size: .; d_call: .; v_call: TRBV3-1/TRBV3-2; j_call: TRBJ1-1; cdr3_nt: TGTGCCAGCAGCCAAGATCCGGAAAAGGGGACTGAAGCTTTCTTT; cdr3_aa: CASSQDPEKGTEAFF
clone_size: once; d_call: TRBD1; v_call: TRBV30; j_call: TRBJ1-1; cdr3_nt: TGTGCCTGGAGTCCCGGGACAGCACTGAACACTGAAGCTTTCTTT; cdr3_aa: CAWSPGTALNTEAFF
clone_size: .; d_call: .; v_call: TRBV20-1; j_call: TRBJ2-1; cdr3_nt: TGCAGTGCTAGTCGCGAGGGGGCCTACAATGAGCAGTTCTTC; cdr3_aa: CSASREGAYNEQFF
clone_size: .; d_call: TRBD1; v_call: TRBV7-9; j_call: TRBJ2-1; cdr3_nt: TGTGCCAGCAGCTTATCGGGACAGGATTACAATGAGCAGTTCTTC; cdr3_aa: CASSLSGQDYNEQFF
clone_size: once; d_call: TRBD1; v_call: TRBV29-1; j_call: TRBJ1-2; cdr3_nt: TGCAGCGTTACGGACAGGGTTACCGAGTACACCTTC; cdr3_aa: CSVTDRVTEYTF
clone_size: .; d_call: TRBD1; v_call: TRBV5-1; j_call: TRBJ1-1; cdr3_nt: TGCGCCAGCAGCGGCCGCCGACAGGGGTGGACTGAAGCTTTCTTT; cdr3_aa: CASSGRRQGWTEAFF
clone_size: .; d_call: .; v_call: TRBV5-4; j_call: TRBJ2-5; cdr3_nt: TGTGCCAGCAGTCCCGGGACTTCAACGGAGACCCAGTACTTC; cdr3_aa: CASSPGTSTETQYF
clone_size: .; d_call: .; v_call: TRBV3-1/TRBV3-2; j_call: TRBJ2-2; cdr3_nt: TGTGCCAGCAGCCAAGCCTTTAACACCGGGGAGCTGTTTTTT; cdr3_aa: CASSQAFNTGELFF
clone_size: .; d_call: TRBD1; v_call: TRBV3-1/TRBV3-2; j_call: TRBJ1-1; cdr3_nt: TGTGCCAGCAGCCAAGAAGCCAGGGGGTTCGCCACTGAAGCTTTCTTT; cdr3_aa: CASSQEARGFATEAFF
clone_size: .; d_call: TRBD2; v_call: TRBV7-9; j_call: TRBJ2-3; cdr3_nt: TGTGCCAGCAGCTTAGGACTAGCGGGGGGCACAGATACGCAGTATTTT; cdr3_aa: CASSLGLAGGTDTQYF
clone_size: few; d_call: .; v_call: TRBV7-2; j_call: TRBJ2-1; cdr3_nt: TGTGCCAGCAGCTTAGCGCCAGGATACAATGAGCAGTTCTTC; cdr3_aa: CASSLAPGYNEQFF
clone_size: .; d_call: TRBD1; v_call: TRBV5-1; j_call: TRBJ1-5; cdr3_nt: TGCGCCAGCAGCCTGACAGGGAATCAGCCCCAGCATTTT; cdr3_aa: CASSLTGNQPQHF
clone_size: .; d_call: .; v_call: TRBV19; j_call: TRBJ2-6; cdr3_nt: TGTGCCAGTAGTGTTCGAGCGTCTGGGGCCAACGTCCTGACTTTC; cdr3_aa: CASSVRASGANVLTF
clone_size: .; d_call: .; v_call: TRBV6-1; j_call: TRBJ1-2; cdr3_nt: TGTGCCAGCAGTGAAGGGGGGGATCGTGGCTACACCTTC; cdr3_aa: CASSEGGDRGYTF
clone_size: few; d_call: .; v_call: TRBV7-8; j_call: TRBJ2-2; cdr3_nt: TGTGCCAGCAGCTTATTGTCCCCGGCGAACACCGGGGAGCTGTTTTTT; cdr3_aa: CASSLLSPANTGELFF
clone_size: many; d_call: TRBD1; v_call: TRBV5-5; j_call: TRBJ2-3; cdr3_nt: TGTGCCAGCTCCGGGACAGCAAGCACAGATACGCAGTATTTT; cdr3_aa: CASSGTASTDTQYF
clone_size: .; d_call: .; v_call: TRBV18; j_call: TRBJ1-6; cdr3_nt: TGTGCCAGCTCAGAGGGCAATTGTTTT; cdr3_aa: CASSEGNCF
clone_size: once; d_call: TRBD2; v_call: TRBV27; j_call: TRBJ2-2; cdr3_nt: TGTGCCAGCAGTTTATTCCAACTAGCGGGCCCTGACACCGGGGAGCTGTTTTTT; cdr3_aa: CASSLFQLAGPDTGELFF
clone_size: .; d_call: .; v_call: TRBV29-1; j_call: TRBJ2-3; cdr3_nt: TGCAGCGTGGGAGGGGGGAGTACAGATACGCAGTATTTT; cdr3_aa: CSVGGGSTDTQYF
clone_size: few; d_call: TRBD2; v_call: TRBV4-2; j_call: TRBJ2-2; cdr3_nt: TGTGCCAGCAGCCAAGAGGGACTAGCGGGGCCTCAGGGGGAGCTGTTTTTT; cdr3_aa: CASSQEGLAGPQGELFF
clone_size: .; d_call: TRBD1; v_call: TRBV5-8; j_call: TRBJ1-5; cdr3_nt: TGTGCCAGCAGCTTGGTCAGGGGGCCGTATCAGCCCCAGCATTTT; cdr3_aa: CASSLVRGPYQPQHF